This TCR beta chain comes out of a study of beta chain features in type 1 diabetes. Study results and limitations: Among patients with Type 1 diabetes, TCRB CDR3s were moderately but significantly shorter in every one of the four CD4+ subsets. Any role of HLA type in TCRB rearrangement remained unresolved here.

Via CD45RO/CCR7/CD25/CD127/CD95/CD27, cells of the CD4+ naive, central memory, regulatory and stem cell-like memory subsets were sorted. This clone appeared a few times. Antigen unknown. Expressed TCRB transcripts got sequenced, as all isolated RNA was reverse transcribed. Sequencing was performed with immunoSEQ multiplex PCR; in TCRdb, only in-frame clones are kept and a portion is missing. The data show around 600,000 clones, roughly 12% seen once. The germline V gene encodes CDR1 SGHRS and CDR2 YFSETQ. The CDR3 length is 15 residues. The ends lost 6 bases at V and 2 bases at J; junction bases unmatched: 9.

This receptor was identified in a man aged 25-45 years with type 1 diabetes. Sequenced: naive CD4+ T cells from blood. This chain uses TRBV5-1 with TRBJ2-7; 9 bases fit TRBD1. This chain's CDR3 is CASTLGDRDTYEQYF. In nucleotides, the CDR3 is TGCGCCAGCACCCTCGGGGACAGGGATACCTACGAGCAGTACTTC.